This T cell receptor (beta chain) stems from a study of T cell responses to AZD1222 COVID-19 vaccine. Whole-study results and caveats: Of spike-specific TCRs, nearly half reportedly target regions left unmutated in variants. Spike was spanned by vaccine-associated CD4 TCRs, with dominance at 160-218 and 743-854. The sample set comprised mostly white British donors with more females, and clonal diversity was possibly underestimated. Researchers took repertoire samples only after the peak T cell response had come.

To note about this clone: The antigen remains unidentified.

Trimming shortened V by 9 bases and J by 0 bases, and 11 bases separated the two germline ends. CDR3 size: 13 residues. Germline assignment: CDR1 LNHDA and CDR2 SQIVND (reference sequence). The data were produced by immunoSEQ multiplex PCR, yet TCRdb's version contains in-frame clones alone and is incomplete. The sample lists tens of thousands of clones; approximately 86% were seen once. The specimen was peripheral blood, collected on day 0 of AZD1222 vaccination. The genes are TRBV19 and TRBJ1-1; D not resolved. The clonotype was recovered from an adult in good health. The CDR3 protein is CASKHRMNTEAFF. The CDR3 nucleotides read TGTGCCAGCAAACATAGGATGAACACTGAAGCTTTCTTT.